The text below deals with one TCR beta chain. The germline V gene encodes CDR1 MNHEY and CDR2 SVGAGI. The CDR3 has 16 amino acids. V dropped 0 bases and J dropped 4; count of bases not matched to a gene: 0. Clones were read by immunoSEQ multiplex PCR, and TCRdb kept only the in-frame ones, dropping some. The sample shows around 90,000 clones, 79% of them seen only once. This entry belongs to a study of glioma-infiltrating T cells after dendritic cell vaccination. Sequencing was performed on blood, taken before dendritic cell vaccination. The source is a human donor with glioblastoma. This chain joins TRBV6-5 and TRBJ2-1; TRBD2 matches at 13 bases. The CDR3 bases are TGTGCCAGCAGTTACTCGGGACTAGCGGGATACAATGAGCAGTTCTTC. This codes for CASSYSGLAGYNEQFF.